The sequence of this TCR beta chain was determined in a study of blood T cell repertoires in COVID-19 (dated by TCRdb to the early 2020s). With respect to the entire study: The collaborator samples originated in the United States, Italy and Spain and spanned the acute and convalescent phases of COVID-19. Samples came from the ongoing ImmuneRACE study (first 160 participants) plus 1,254 subjects from 6 global collaborators. Where HLA class I and class II types were available, the types were taken from metadata supplied by the sample provider, not from assay-based typing. The prospective study material was composed of cDNA or gDNA derived from T cells, B-cell-depleted T cells, or PBMCs. The dataset comprised deeply sampled blood TCRbeta repertoires from subjects exposed to, actively infected with, or recovered from COVID-19. The repertoires were released in a freely available public database intended as a resource for research on the immune response to SARS-CoV-2. A de-identified subject ID, COVID-19 status, age in years and sex were almost always included in the sample metadata.

TCRbeta CDR3 regions were amplified from genomic DNA by means of the immunoSEQ Assay, a bias-controlled multiplex PCR. On the authors' methods: The number of nucleated cells in each sample was estimated from the amplification of reference gene primers within the assay. To quantify the absolute abundance of each unique TCRbeta CDR3 rearrangement, sequence reads were collapsed and filtered. For each sample, productive Simpson clonality was calculated as the square root of Simpson's diversity index over productive rearrangements. TCRdb took this table from immuneACCESS and kept in-frame rearrangements with V and J called. Such tables lack part of the clones; where checked against another copy, unresolved V genes explain under half of the gap, and the rest is unexplained. V and J calls and clone size come straight from that table; D and trimming were deduced from the DNA. The sample profile shows about 180,000 clones; 70% to 85% of them were found once. The biggest ten clones account for 17% of the sample.

What the authors observed across the whole study: How much clinical and demographic metadata was included differed by source and by participant, and the metadata was provided uncurated.

In the prospective study, participants were about 18 to 95 years old, resided in fewer than 25 geographic areas of the United States, and were enrolled through a virtual design. Cohort assignment in the prospective study relied on participant-reported clinical history from a screening survey and a study questionnaire. For ImmuneRACE Cohort 3, a participant was defined as recovered based on two consecutive negative NP/OP PCR tests, clearance by a healthcare professional, or resolution of symptoms. Each participant in the prospective study had whole blood, serum and a nasopharyngeal or oropharyngeal swab collected by mobile phlebotomists. Over an approximately 2-month period, participants in the prospective study had the option of providing additional blood draws and questionnaires. Before DNA extraction, blood samples from the prospective study were shipped at room temperature or frozen. Points on this clone: This receptor's antigen is unknown. No base qualities exist here, and no much larger clone lies one base off it.

CDR1 and CDR2 are drawn from the germline V gene: MDHEN, SYDVKM. V lost 5 bases and J lost 5 bases, and the count of bases not matched to a germline gene is 8. From its cysteine to its phenylalanine, the CDR3 spans 15 amino acids. The read is trimmed to its CDR3 DNA, 45 bases read in frame from base 1. The sequence links TRBV28 to TRBJ2-3; 9 nucleotides in the junction match TRBD1. The source of this sequence is a woman aged 45-65 years who had recovered from COVID-19. The specimen sequenced was PBMCs or T cells enriched from blood (not recorded which). Read as DNA, the sequence is TGTGCCAGCAGTGAAGTACAGGGGGCGCGAGATACGCAGTATTTT. Its product reads: CASSEVQGARDTQYF.